This T cell receptor beta chain came from a study of memory CD4+ T cells and cytomegalovirus serostatus. Per the germline V gene, CDR1 is SGHDT and CDR2 is YYEEEE. J gave up 2 bases and V 1 base, and 3 bases lay outside the gene matches. The CDR3 is made up of 16 amino acids. Single viable CD3+CD4+CD8-CD45RO+ cells were sorted as the memory CD4+ T cells. CMV serostatus came from serum IgG against pp150, pp28, p38, p52. The assay was immunoSEQ multiplex PCR, and TCRdb's table has in-frame clones only and misses some. The table has around 45,000 clones, 60% to 80% seen once; the top ten hold 0.9% to 1.5%.

The chain is built from TRBV5-6 and TRBJ2-1; 10 bases align to TRBD1. Sequencing input: memory CD4+ T cells from blood. The receptor was isolated from an adult in good health and CMV-seropositive. In nucleotides, the CDR3 is TGTGCCAGCAGCTTGCGTGACAGGGGGCCCTACAATGAGCAGTTCTTC. It specifies CASSLRDRGPYNEQFF. The whole variable domain, filled in from reference TRBV5-6 and TRBJ2-1, reads DAGVTQSPTHLIKTRGQQVTLRCSPKSGHDTVSWYQQALGQGPQFIFQYYEEEERQRGNFPDRFSGHQFPNYSSELNVNALLLGDSALYLCASSLRDRGPYNEQFFGPGTRLTVL.